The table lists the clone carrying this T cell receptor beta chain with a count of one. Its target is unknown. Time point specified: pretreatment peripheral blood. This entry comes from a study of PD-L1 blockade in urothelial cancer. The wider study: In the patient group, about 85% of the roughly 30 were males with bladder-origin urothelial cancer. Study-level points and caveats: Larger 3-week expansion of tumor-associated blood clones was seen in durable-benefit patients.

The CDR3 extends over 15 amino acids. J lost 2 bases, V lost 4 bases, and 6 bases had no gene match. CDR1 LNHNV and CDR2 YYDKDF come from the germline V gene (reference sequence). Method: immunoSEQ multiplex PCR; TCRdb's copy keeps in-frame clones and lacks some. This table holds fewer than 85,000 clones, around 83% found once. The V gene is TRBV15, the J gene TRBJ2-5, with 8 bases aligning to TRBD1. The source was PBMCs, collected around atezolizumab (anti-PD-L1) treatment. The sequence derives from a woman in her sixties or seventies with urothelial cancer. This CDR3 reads CATSINRGEQETQYF. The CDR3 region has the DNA TGTGCCACCAGCATTAACAGGGGGGAGCAAGAGACCCAGTACTTC.